One sample yielded the 14 T cell receptor beta chains listed below, sequenced in a study of blood T cell repertoires in COVID-19. Profiling relied on immunoSEQ multiplex PCR, and the TCRdb table lists in-frame clones only, not all of them. The table includes about 250,000 clones, around 87% detected once. The specimen was PBMCs or T cells enriched from blood (not recorded which). These TCRs come from a woman aged 25 to 39 with acute COVID-19.

The rearrangement joins TRBV4-1 to TRBJ2-3; 13 bases align to TRBD2. Per germline, CDR1 MGHRA and CDR2 YSYEKL. Trimming at V came to 4 bases and at J to 1 base, leaving 2 bases not matched to a gene. The CDR3 spans 16 residues. The CDR3 DNA sequence: TGCGCCAGCAGCCTAGGACTAGCGGGGGGCACAGATACGCAGTATTTT. It codes for CASSLGLAGGTDTQYF.

Note on this clone: Different DNA sequences within this sample yield the same CDR3. The chain carries TRBV28 and TRBJ2-3; 8 bases align to TRBD1. The CDR3 totals 14 residues. From germline, CDR1 is MDHEN and CDR2 SYDVKM. V lost 6 bases to trimming and J lost 4 bases; unmatched junction nucleotides: 6. CDR3 sequence reads: CASSHRRGPDTQYF. In DNA form, the CDR3 reads TGTGCCAGCAGCCACCGCAGGGGGCCAGATACGCAGTATTTT.

The table lists this clone with a few counts. The chain joins TRBV3-1 (or the pseudogene TRBV3-2) to TRBJ1-6, with D perhaps TRBD1 (5 bases). Trimming cost V 3 bases and J 7 bases, with 10 bases left between them. The germline V gene has CDR1 LGHDT and CDR2 YNNKEL (reference sequence). This CDR3 has 14 amino acids. The CDR3 DNA follows: TGTGCCAGCAGCCAGACAGTAATGAATTCACCCCTCCACTTT. Translating gives CASSQTVMNSPLHF.

The chain combines TRBV19 with TRBJ2-2; the D is unclear. Germline CDR1 LNHDA, CDR2 SQIVND (reference sequence). Trimming shortened V by 5 bases and J by 6 bases, and 13 bases separated the two germline ends. The CDR3 runs to 14 residues. The CDR3 nucleotides are TGTGCCAGTAGTCTGGCCCCGCCGCCCGGGGAGCTGTTTTTT. Translating gives CASSLAPPPGELFF.

The rearrangement joins TRBV29-1 to TRBJ1-1; D not certain. The CDR3 consists of 14 residues. Germline values: CDR1 SQVTM, CDR2 ANQGSEA. Trimming removed 6 bases at V and 0 bases at J, with 14 bases between. The CDR3 loop is CSVRTRGMNTEAFF. CDR3 coding DNA: TGCAGCGTACGGACTCGGGGTATGAACACTGAAGCTTTCTTT.

The CDR3, as DNA: TGTGCCAGTACCCAAGGGACATTTGGAAACACCATATATTTT. It codes for CASTQGTFGNTIYF. The gene calls are TRBV19 and TRBJ1-3; TRBD1 is a possible D gene (6 bases). V lost 7 bases, J lost 3 bases, and 13 bases lay in between. CDR1 and CDR2 from the germline V gene are LNHDA and SQIVND (reference sequence). The CDR3 totals 14 residues.

This chain joins TRBV2 and TRBJ1-2, with D possibly being TRBD1 (5 bases). CDR1 and CDR2 from the germline V gene are SNHLY and FYNNEI. V was shortened by 3 bases and J by 6 bases, with 14 bases between the two germline ends. The CDR3 totals 14 residues. CDR3 sequence: CASSEVAGSNGYTF. In DNA form, the CDR3 reads TGTGCCAGCAGTGAGGTAGCAGGGTCGAATGGCTACACCTTC.

The chain joins TRBV18 to TRBJ2-3, with 8 bases identical to TRBD2. With V trimmed by 1 base and J by 5 bases, 11 bases remained unmatched. The CDR3 is 17 residues long. Germline lookup yields CDR1 KGHSH and CDR2 LQKENI. The CDR3 DNA is TGTGCCAGCTCACCACTTGGACTAGCAGGAACACGAGATACGCAGTATTTT. It translates to CASSPLGLAGTRDTQYF. Full variable domain (remainder filled in from reference TRBV18 and TRBJ2-3): NAGVMQNPRHLVRRRGQEARLRCSPMKGHSHVYWYRQLPEEGLKFMVYLQKENIIDESGMPKERFSAEFPKEGPSILRIQQVVRGDSAAYFCASSPLGLAGTRDTQYFGPGTRLTVL.

The DNA of the CDR3 is TGTGCCAGCAGCAAGACAGGGTTCAATGAAAAACTGTTTTTT. Translation: CASSKTGFNEKLFF. The chain recombines TRBV5-6 with TRBJ1-4, with 7 bases identical to TRBD1. The V gene's germline CDR1 is SGHDT and CDR2 YYEEEE. With 4 bases clipped from V and 5 bases from J, the junction kept 5 bases outside the gene matches. The CDR3 extends over 14 amino acids.

The genes are TRBV6-1 and TRBJ2-2; 16 nucleotides line up with TRBD2. CDR1 and CDR2 from the germline V gene are MNHNS and SASEGT. CDR3 length equals 20 residues. Unmatched junction bases numbered 8, after V lost 4 bases and J lost 0 bases. Written as DNA, the CDR3 is TGTGCCAGCAGTGTACGAGGGACTAGCGGGAGGGCGGCGAACACCGGGGAGCTGTTTTTT. It is translated as CASSVRGTSGRAANTGELFF.

This chain uses TRBV21-1 with TRBJ2-7; no check of the table's D call, TRBD2, against the DNA was made. TRBV21-1 is marked as a pseudogene. This CDR3 contains 15 residues. CDR3 DNA sequence: TGTGCCAGCAGCAGACTAGTTTTCATCTCCTACGAGCAGTACTTC. Protein: CASSRLVFISYEQYF.

CDR3 loop: CASSFQGGTDTQYF. The CDR3 DNA follows: TGTGCCAGCAGTTTCCAGGGGGGCACAGATACGCAGTATTTT. The V call is TRBV28, the J call TRBJ2-3, with 7 positions matching TRBD1. The CDR3 consists of 14 residues. The J segment lost 1 base and the V segment lost 3 bases, leaving 1 base of the junction unmatched. Germline CDR1 is MDHEN and CDR2 is SYDVKM.

The chain uses TRBV10-1 and TRBJ1-4; D call uncertain. V lost 7 bases and J lost 5, with 11 bases in between. CDR1 and CDR2 (germline): WNHNN, SYGVQD (reference sequence). The CDR3 spans 13 residues. The CDR3, as DNA: TGCGCCAGCACTAGAGAGCCGAATGAAAAACTGTTTTTT. It yields the protein CASTREPNEKLFF.

This clone is medium-sized (0.01 to 0.1%) in the sample. The V call is TRBV24-1, the J call TRBJ2-2; unclear D gene. The ends were cut back, 0 bases at V and 1 base at J, with 8 bases in the middle. Germline V gene data show CDR1 as KGHDR and CDR2 as SFDVKD. This CDR3 comprises 16 residues. The CDR3 protein is CATSDLPPENTGELFF. The CDR3 bases are TGTGCCACCAGTGATTTGCCGCCAGAGAACACCGGGGAGCTGTTTTTT.